This TCR beta chain was documented in a study of response to subunit inactivated influenza vaccine. Germline-derived CDR1 and CDR2 are MNHEY and SMNVEV (reference sequence). V lost 5 bases and J lost 3, with 20 bases in between. The CDR3 runs 16 residues. This clonotype was found a few times. TCRdb redid the calling of the RT-PCR reads with MiXCR, one entry per CDR3 protein. The repertoire has some 520,000 distinct CDR3 sequences, about 17% of them found once; the top ten carry 2.5% to 3.5%. Sample: CD4+ T cells sorted from PBMCs, taken less than 30 months after vaccination. The sequence derives from a man between 50 and 70 years old who received an inactivated influenza vaccine. This chain joins TRBV27 and TRBJ2-7, with D possibly TRBD2 on 7 matching bases. The CDR3: CASSPGRGLIGYEQYF. The CDR3 DNA reads TGTGCCAGCAGTCCAGGGAGGGGGTTAATTGGCTACGAGCAGTACTTC.